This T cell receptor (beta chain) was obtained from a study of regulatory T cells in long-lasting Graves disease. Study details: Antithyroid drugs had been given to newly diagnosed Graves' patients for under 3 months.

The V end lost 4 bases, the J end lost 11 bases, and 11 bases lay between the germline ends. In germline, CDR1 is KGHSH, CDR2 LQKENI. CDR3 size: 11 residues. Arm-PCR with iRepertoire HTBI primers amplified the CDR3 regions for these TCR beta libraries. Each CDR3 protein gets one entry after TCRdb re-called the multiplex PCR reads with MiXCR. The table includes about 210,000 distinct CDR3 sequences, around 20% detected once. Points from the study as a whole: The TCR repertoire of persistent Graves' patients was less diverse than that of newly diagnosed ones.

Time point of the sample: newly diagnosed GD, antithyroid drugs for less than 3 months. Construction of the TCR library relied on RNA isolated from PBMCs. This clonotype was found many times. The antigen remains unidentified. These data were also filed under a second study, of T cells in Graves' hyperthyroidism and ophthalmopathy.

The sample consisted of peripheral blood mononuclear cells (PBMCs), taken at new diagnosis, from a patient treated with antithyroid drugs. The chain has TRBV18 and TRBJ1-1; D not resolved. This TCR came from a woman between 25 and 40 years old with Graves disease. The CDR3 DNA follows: TGTGCCAGCTCACACTTCGGGAGGGCTTTCTTT. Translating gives CASSHFGRAFF.